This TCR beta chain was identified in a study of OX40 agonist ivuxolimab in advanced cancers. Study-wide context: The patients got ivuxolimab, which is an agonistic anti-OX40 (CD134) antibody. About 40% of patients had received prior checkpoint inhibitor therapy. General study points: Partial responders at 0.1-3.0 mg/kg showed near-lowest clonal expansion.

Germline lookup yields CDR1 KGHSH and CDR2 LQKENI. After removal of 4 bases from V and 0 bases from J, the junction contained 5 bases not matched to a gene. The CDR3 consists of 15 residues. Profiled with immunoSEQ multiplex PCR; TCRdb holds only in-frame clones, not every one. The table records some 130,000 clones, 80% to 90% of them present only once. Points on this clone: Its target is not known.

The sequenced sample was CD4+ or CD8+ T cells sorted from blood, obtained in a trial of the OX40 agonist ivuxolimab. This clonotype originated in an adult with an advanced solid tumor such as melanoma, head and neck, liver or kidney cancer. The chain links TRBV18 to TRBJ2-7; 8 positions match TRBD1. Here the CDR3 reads CASSLRTGSSYEQYF. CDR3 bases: TGTGCCAGCTCACTGCGGACAGGGAGCTCCTACGAGCAGTACTTC.